Listed below are T cell receptor beta chains from one sample, sequenced in a study of T-cell reconstitution after alpha-beta-depleted transplantation in children. TCRdb analysed the PCR reads with MiXCR anew, one entry per CDR3 protein. Of roughly 220,000 distinct CDR3 sequences listed, around 12% are singletons. The source was PBMCs from the stem cell graft donor, collected from the stem cell graft. These TCRs come from a human donor who donated a stem cell graft to a child with acute lymphoblastic leukemia. CDR3s include the opening cysteine and the closing phenylalanine or tryptophan. D genes are given only for firm matches. Only part of the rows carry a size: once, few, many, or a class if the clone is expanded.

TGTGCCAGCAGCTTAGCGGCTAGCGAAACTTTCAACAATGAGCAGTTCTTC	CASSLAASETFNNEQFF	TRBV7-6	TRBJ2-1	17	NA	NA
TGCAGCGTTGTAGAAGCCAAAAACATTCAGTACTTC	CSVVEAKNIQYF	TRBV29-1	TRBJ2-4	12	many	NA
TGCAGTGCTAGACTAGCGGGTGTTCAAGAGACCCAGTACTTC	CSARLAGVQETQYF	TRBV20-1	TRBJ2-5	14	many	TRBD2
TGCGCCAGCAGCTTGGAACTGACAGGGAGCGCTGAAGCTTTCTTT	CASSLELTGSAEAFF	TRBV5-1	TRBJ1-1	15	many	TRBD1
TGTGCCAGTAGGGGAGGGGACACTAACTACAATGAGCAGTTCTTC	CASRGGDTNYNEQFF	TRBV19	TRBJ2-1	15	NA	NA
TGCAGTGCTGGGACTAGTGTGGGGCCATATACGCAGTATTTT	CSAGTSVGPYTQYF	TRBV20-1	TRBJ2-3	14	many	TRBD2
TGTGCCAGCAGTTCCCTCCTTGACATTCACGAGCAGTACTTC	CASSSLLDIHEQYF	TRBV28	TRBJ2-7	14	many	NA
TGCACCAGCAGCCAATCTACAGGGGGGTATAGCAATCAGCCCCAGCATTTT	CTSSQSTGGYSNQPQHF	TRBV1	TRBJ1-5	17	NA	NA
TGCAGTGCTACTCGAACAGGGAATTGGGCCTACGAGCAGTACTTC	CSATRTGNWAYEQYF	TRBV20-1	TRBJ2-7	15	many	NA
TGTGCCAGCAGCTTAGTGTCGGCCAGTAGGTCCTACAATGAGCAGTTCTTC	CASSLVSASRSYNEQFF	TRBV7-2	TRBJ2-1	17	many	NA
TGTGCCAGCAGCCCACCGGCAGTTGGGAGGAATCAGCCCCAGCATTTT	CASSPPAVGRNQPQHF	TRBV7-2	TRBJ1-5	16	once	NA
TGTGCCTGGAGCGCCGATTCGCTTCGAGGAAACACTGAAGCTTTCTTT	CAWSADSLRGNTEAFF	TRBV30	TRBJ1-1	16	few	NA
TGCAGTGCCCCCGAACTAGGGGGCAGCTATGGCTACACCTTC	CSAPELGGSYGYTF	TRBV20-1	TRBJ1-2	14	many	TRBD1
TGTGCCAGCAGTATGACCGAGCAGTACTTC	CASSMTEQYF	TRBV25-1	TRBJ2-7	10	many	NA
TGTGCCAGCAAGCGGACAACCACTAACTATGGCTACACCTTC	CASKRTTTNYGYTF	TRBV6-1	TRBJ1-2	14	many	NA
TGTGCCAGCAAAGGTGGTAGTTTTACCTACGAGCAGTACTTC	CASKGGSFTYEQYF	TRBV27	TRBJ2-7	14	many	NA
TGTGCCAGCAGCTCCGGACTAGCGGGATCTACAAACATTCAGTACTTC	CASSSGLAGSTNIQYF	TRBV7-3	TRBJ2-4	16	NA	TRBD2
TGTGCCAGCAGCCCGGTCAGTAGCACCGGGGAGCTGTTTTTT	CASSPVSSTGELFF	TRBV5-5	TRBJ2-2	14	many	NA
TGTGCCACCTCGACAGGGGGTGCCTACGAGCAGTACTTC	CATSTGGAYEQYF	TRBV6-6	TRBJ2-7	13	many	TRBD1
TGTGCCAGCAGCGTAGAAGATAGCGGGGTGTTCATTTACTTC	CASSVEDSGVFIYF	TRBV9	TRBJ2-1	14	many	TRBD2
TGCAGTGCTAGAGATCGAGTGTACGAGCAGTACTTC	CSARDRVYEQYF	TRBV20-1	TRBJ2-7	12	NA	NA
TGTGCCAGCAGCGTAAATCAGGTTTTAGCGGTGGGGCAGTTCTTC	CASSVNQVLAVGQFF	TRBV9	TRBJ2-1	15	many	NA
TGTGCCAGCAGTTACGGCTCCGGGGAGCTGTTTTTT	CASSYGSGELFF	TRBV6-2/TRBV6-3	TRBJ2-2	12	many	NA
TGTGCCAGCAGCTTAGGGTTAGCGACCGAATCCTACGAGCAGTACTTC	CASSLGLATESYEQYF	TRBV7-2	TRBJ2-7	16	NA	NA
TGTGCCACCAGTGATGGGCTAGCGGGAGGTCAGTTCTTC	CATSDGLAGGQFF	TRBV24-1	TRBJ2-1	13	many	TRBD2
TGTGCCAGCAGCACGGACAGATACTACGAGCAGTACTTC	CASSTDRYYEQYF	TRBV5-6	TRBJ2-7	13	NA	NA
TGTGCCAGCAGTCAATACGGTACTGGCGCCGTACCGAACACCGGGGAGCTGTTTTTT	CASSQYGTGAVPNTGELFF	TRBV6-2/TRBV6-3	TRBJ2-2	19	many	NA
TGTGCCAGCGGCGGGCGGGGGAGCTCTGGGGCCAACGTCCTGACTTTC	CASGGRGSSGANVLTF	TRBV6-1	TRBJ2-6	16	few	TRBD2
TGTGCCAGCAGTGACGGGTATCAGCCCCAGCATTTT	CASSDGYQPQHF	TRBV6-1	TRBJ1-5	12	NA	NA
TGCAGCGTTGAGGGACCGAAATACACAGATACGCAGTATTTT	CSVEGPKYTDTQYF	TRBV29-1	TRBJ2-3	14	many	NA
TGCAGTGCGCCGGGCCTGTCTTGGACGGCCCTCCACTTT	CSAPGLSWTALHF	TRBV20-1	TRBJ1-6	13	many	NA
TGCAGTGCTAGCGACCGGCAAAGGTCTAACACCGGGGAGCTGTTTTTT	CSASDRQRSNTGELFF	TRBV20-1	TRBJ2-2	16	many	NA
TGTGCCAGTACTACCGGACCTGGGGGTCAGCCCCAGCATTTT	CASTTGPGGQPQHF	TRBV19	TRBJ1-5	14	many	NA
TGTGCCAGCAGCGACGGGTTAGGCCGGGCCGACACTGAAGCTTTCTTT	CASSDGLGRADTEAFF	TRBV6-1	TRBJ1-1	16	few	NA
TGTGCCAGCAGCTCTCTACTAGCGGGGGGGGCGGAGCGGTACAATGAGCAGTTCTTC	CASSSLLAGGAERYNEQFF	TRBV28	TRBJ2-1	19	few	TRBD2
TGTGCCAGCAGTTTAAATGGGGGCTATGGCTACACCTTC	CASSLNGGYGYTF	TRBV27	TRBJ1-2	13	many	NA
TGTGCCAGCAGTTACACTAGCGGAGATACGCAGTATTTT	CASSYTSGDTQYF	TRBV6-6	TRBJ2-3	13	many	TRBD2
TGTGCCAGCAGCCGCTCTGTATGGCAGGGGGACACTGAAGCTTTCTTT	CASSRSVWQGDTEAFF	TRBV6-5	TRBJ1-1	16	many	TRBD1
TGTGCCAGCAGCGAGGGGGCAGGGGGCAAAATTAACTATGGCTACACCTTC	CASSEGAGGKINYGYTF	TRBV7-9	TRBJ1-2	17	many	TRBD1